This T cell receptor beta chain was sequenced for a study of shared clonotypes between healthy human individuals. Across the study: There were three CD4 naive, three CD4 memory, two CD8 naive and one CD8 memory plates per donor. General study results and limits: Naive subsets, compared against memory subsets, generally had larger estimated richness values. A handful of donors had about 5.1% of their naive CD4 clonotypes in common. Generation probability values for non-shared clonotypes were lower than those for clonotypes shared by all four donors.

This clone was recorded only once. Its antigen is undetermined. The germline CDR1 and CDR2 sequences are SQVTM and ANQGSEA. CDR3 length: 16 residues. Unmatched junction bases numbered 10, after V lost 6 bases and J lost 2 bases. Using immunoSEQ multiplex PCR, the repertoire was profiled, and TCRdb retains in-frame clones only, with some absent. The table has 2,500,000 or so clones, 80% to 95% seen once. The sequencing input was naive CD4+ T cells from PBMCs. Specified subset: CD45RA+ positively selected. This TCR derives from a man aged 18 to 30 in good health. Some clones in this sample may be carry-over from other donors' samples. The V call is TRBV29-1, the J call TRBJ2-2, with TRBD1 identical over 9 bases. The CDR3 protein is CSVRESGQGNTGELFF. CDR3 in DNA: TGCAGCGTCCGAGAGTCGGGACAGGGAAACACCGGGGAGCTGTTTTTT.